This T cell receptor (beta chain) came from a study of T-cell memory formation after mild COVID-19. Looking at the study overall: TCR clusters were mostly confined to one donor each. Overall study findings and caveats: What remained unconfirmed was the SARS-CoV-2 specificity of second-wave clones peaking on day 37. Mainly in CM and EM were contracting CD4+ clones; CD8+ were in EMRA. Pre-infection memory already had some responding clones, implying cross-reactive memory joined.

Per germline, CDR1 SQVTM and CDR2 ANQGSEA. The CDR3 extends over 15 amino acids. Trimming cost V 5 bases and J 4 bases; bases outside gene matches: 11. TCRdb recomputed calls from the 5' RACE reads with MiXCR, one row per CDR3 protein. This sample has around 420,000 distinct CDR3 sequences, with less than 25% found just once. The table lists this clonotype with a few counts. Antigen unknown. The TCR was taken from an adult woman who had mild COVID-19 (a few samples of this study predate the infection). Cell type and time point are not known. Sequenced material: PBMCs or a T cell subset sorted from them (not recorded which). The chain links TRBV29-1 to TRBJ1-2; 9 positions match TRBD1. Here the CDR3 reads CSVPAPGQGGYGYTF. The CDR3 bases are TGCAGCGTTCCCGCTCCGGGACAGGGAGGCTATGGCTACACCTTC.